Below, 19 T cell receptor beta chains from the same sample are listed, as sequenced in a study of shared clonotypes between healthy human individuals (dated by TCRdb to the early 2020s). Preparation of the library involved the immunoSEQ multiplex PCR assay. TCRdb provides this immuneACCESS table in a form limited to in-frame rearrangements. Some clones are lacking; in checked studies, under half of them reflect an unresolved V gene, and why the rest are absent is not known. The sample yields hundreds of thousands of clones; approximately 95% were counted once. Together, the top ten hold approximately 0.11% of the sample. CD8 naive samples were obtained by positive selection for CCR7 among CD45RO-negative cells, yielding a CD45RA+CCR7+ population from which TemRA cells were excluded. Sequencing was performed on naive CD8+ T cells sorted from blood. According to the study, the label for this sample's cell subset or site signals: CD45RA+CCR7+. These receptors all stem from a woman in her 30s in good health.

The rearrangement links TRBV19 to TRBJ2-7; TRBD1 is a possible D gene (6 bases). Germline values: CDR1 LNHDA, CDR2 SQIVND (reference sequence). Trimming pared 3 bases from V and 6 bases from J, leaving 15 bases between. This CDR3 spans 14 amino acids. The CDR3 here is CASSMVGHLGEQYF. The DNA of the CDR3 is TGTGCCAGTAGTATGGTGGGACACCTTGGCGAGCAGTACTTC.

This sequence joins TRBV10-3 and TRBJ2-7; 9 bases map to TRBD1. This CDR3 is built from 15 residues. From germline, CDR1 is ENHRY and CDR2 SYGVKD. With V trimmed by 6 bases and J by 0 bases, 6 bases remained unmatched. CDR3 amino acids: CAISSGTGNSYEQYF. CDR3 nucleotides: TGTGCCATCAGCTCCGGGACAGGGAACTCCTACGAGCAGTACTTC.

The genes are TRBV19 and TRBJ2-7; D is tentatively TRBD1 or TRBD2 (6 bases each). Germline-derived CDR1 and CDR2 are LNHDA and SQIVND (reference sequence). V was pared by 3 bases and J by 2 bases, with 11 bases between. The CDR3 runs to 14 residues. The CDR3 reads CASSIGGLPYEQYF. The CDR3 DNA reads TGTGCCAGTAGTATTGGGGGGCTGCCCTACGAGCAGTACTTC.

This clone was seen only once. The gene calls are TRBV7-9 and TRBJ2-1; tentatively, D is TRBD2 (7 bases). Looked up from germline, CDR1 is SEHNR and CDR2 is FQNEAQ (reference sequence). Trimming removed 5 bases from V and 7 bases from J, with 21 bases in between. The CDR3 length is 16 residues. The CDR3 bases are TGTGCCAGCAGCGCCAGGCCGGGGGGCCTAAGGAATGAGCAGTTCTTC. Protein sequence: CASSARPGGLRNEQFF.

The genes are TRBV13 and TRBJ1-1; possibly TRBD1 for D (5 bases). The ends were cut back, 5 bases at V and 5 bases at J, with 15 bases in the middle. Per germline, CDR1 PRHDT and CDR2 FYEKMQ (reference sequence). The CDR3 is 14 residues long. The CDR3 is CASSAGARGTEAFF. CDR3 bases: TGTGCCAGCAGCGCCGGGGCTCGTGGGACTGAAGCTTTCTTT.

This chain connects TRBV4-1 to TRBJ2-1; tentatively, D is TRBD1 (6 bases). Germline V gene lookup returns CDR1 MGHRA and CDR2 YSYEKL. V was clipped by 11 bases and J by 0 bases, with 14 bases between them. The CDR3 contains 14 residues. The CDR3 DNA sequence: TGCGCCGCCTCAGGGGTAAGCTCCTACAATGAGCAGTTCTTC. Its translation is CAASGVSSYNEQFF.

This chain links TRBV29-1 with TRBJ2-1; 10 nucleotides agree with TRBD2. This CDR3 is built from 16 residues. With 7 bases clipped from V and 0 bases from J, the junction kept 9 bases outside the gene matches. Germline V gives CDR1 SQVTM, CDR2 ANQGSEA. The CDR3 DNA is TGCAGCGCCATAGTAGCGGGAGGAAGCTCCTACAATGAGCAGTTCTTC. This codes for CSAIVAGGSSYNEQFF.

CDR3 amino acids: CASSVGKLNTEAFF. The DNA for the CDR3 is TGCGCCAGCAGTGTCGGCAAATTGAACACTGAAGCTTTCTTT. V and J are TRBV10-1 and TRBJ1-1, with unresolved D. This CDR3 is 14 amino acids long. Germline loops: CDR1 WNHNN, CDR2 SYGVQD (reference sequence). Deletions cut 4 bases from V and 0 bases from J, with 9 bases between.

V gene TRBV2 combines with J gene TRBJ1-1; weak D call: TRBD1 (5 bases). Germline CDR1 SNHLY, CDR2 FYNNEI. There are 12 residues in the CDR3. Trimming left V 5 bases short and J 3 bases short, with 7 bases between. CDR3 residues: CASSQTDTEAFF. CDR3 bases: TGTGCCAGCAGTCAGACAGACACTGAAGCTTTCTTT.

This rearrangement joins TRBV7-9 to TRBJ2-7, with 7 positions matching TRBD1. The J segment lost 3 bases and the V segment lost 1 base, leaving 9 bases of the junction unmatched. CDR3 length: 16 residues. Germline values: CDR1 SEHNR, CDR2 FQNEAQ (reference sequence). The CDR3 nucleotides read TGTGCCAGCAGCTTAGATTGGACAGGCCGGGACTACGAGCAGTACTTC. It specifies CASSLDWTGRDYEQYF.

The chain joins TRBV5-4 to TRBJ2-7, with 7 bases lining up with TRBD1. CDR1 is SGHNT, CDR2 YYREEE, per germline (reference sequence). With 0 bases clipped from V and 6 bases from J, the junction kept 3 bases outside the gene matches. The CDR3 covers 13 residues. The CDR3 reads CASSLASGGEQYF. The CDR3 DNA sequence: TGTGCCAGCAGCTTGGCCTCAGGGGGCGAGCAGTACTTC.

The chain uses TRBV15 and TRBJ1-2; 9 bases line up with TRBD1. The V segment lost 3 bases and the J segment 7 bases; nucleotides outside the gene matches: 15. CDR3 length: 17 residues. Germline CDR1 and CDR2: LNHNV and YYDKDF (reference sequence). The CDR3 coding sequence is TGTGCCACCAGCAGGGATTACCGGGACAGGGAGTTGGGTGGCTACACCTTC. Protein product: CATSRDYRDRELGGYTF.

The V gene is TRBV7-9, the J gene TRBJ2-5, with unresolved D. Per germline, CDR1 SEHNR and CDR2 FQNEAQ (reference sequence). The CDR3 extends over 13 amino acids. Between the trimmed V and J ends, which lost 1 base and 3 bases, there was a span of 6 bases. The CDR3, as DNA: TGTGCCAGCAGCTTAGGTGGAGAAGAGACCCAGTACTTC. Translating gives CASSLGGEETQYF.

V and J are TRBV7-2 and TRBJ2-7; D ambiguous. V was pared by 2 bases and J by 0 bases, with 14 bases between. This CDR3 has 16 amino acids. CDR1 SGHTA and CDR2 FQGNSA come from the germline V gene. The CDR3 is CASSLSTQGISYEQYF. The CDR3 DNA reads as TGTGCCAGCAGCTTATCCACCCAAGGGATCTCCTACGAGCAGTACTTC.

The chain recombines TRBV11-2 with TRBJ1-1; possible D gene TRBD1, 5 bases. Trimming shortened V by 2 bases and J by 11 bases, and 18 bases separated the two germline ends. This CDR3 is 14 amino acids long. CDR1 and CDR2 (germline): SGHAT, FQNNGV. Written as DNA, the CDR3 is TGTGCCAGCAGCTTATATCCGGGGCCGACGGGGGCTTTCTTT. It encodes CASSLYPGPTGAFF.

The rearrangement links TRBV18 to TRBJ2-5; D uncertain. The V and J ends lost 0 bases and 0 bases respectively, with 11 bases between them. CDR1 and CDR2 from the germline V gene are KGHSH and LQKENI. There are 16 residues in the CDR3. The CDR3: CASSPPWAQYQETQYF. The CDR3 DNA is TGTGCCAGCTCACCACCGTGGGCACAGTACCAAGAGACCCAGTACTTC.

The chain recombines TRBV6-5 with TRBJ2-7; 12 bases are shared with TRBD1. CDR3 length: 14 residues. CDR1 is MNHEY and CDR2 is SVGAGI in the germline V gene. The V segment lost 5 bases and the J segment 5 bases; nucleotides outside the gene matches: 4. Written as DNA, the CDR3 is TGTGCCAGCAGTCCGGGACAGGGGGCACACGAGCAGTACTTC. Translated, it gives CASSPGQGAHEQYF.

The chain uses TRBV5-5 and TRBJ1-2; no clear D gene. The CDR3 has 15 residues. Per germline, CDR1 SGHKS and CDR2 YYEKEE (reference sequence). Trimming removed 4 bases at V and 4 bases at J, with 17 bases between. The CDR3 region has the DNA TGTGCCAGCAGCATCTTCCCCAGCCGGGGCTATGGCTACACCTTC. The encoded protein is CASSIFPSRGYGYTF.

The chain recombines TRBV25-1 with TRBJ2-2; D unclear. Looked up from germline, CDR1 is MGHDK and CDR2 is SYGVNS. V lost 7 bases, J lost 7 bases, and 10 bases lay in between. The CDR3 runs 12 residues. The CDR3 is CASTLGNGELFF. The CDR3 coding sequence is TGTGCCAGCACCCTTGGGAACGGGGAGCTGTTTTTT.